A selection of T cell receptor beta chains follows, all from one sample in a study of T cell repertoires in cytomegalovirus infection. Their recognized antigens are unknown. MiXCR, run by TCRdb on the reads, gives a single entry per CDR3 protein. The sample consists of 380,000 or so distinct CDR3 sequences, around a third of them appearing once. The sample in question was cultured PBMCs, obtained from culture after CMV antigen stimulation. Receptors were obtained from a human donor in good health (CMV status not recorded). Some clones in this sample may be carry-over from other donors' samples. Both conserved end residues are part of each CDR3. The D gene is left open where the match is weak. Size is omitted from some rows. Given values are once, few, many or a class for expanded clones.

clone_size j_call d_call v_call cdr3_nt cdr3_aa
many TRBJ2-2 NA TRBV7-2 TGTGCCAGCAGCTTAGTATACGGGACCGGGGAGCTGTTTTTT CASSLVYGTGELFF
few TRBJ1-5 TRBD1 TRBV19 TGTGCCAGTAGTATAAGGAGGGACAGGGGCAATCAGCCCCAGCATTTT CASSIRRDRGNQPQHF
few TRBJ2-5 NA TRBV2 TGTGCCAGCAGTGCCCAGTACCAAGAGACCCAGTACTTC CASSAQYQETQYF
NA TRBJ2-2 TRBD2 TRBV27 TGTGCCAGCAGTTTAATCGGGCTAGCGGGATCGAACACCGGGGAGCTGTTTTTT CASSLIGLAGSNTGELFF
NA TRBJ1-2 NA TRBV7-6 TGTGCCAGCAGCGACCCCGACCAGGGTGGCTACACCTTC CASSDPDQGGYTF
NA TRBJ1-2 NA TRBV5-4 TGTGCCAGCAGCTTGGCCACGGCAGCTAACTATGGCTACACCTTC CASSLATAANYGYTF
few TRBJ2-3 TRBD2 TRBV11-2 TGTGCCAGCAGCTTATTAATTGTAGCGGGAGGAGATACGCAGTATTTT CASSLLIVAGGDTQYF
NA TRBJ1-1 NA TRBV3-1 TGTGCCAGCAGCCATGGCGGGAAGAACACTGAAGCTTTCTTT CASSHGGKNTEAFF
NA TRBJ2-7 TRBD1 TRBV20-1 TGCAGTGCTAGTTATAACAGGGGTTACGAGCAGTACTTC CSASYNRGYEQYF
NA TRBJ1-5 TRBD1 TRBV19 TGTGCCAGTAGTATAGTTAGGGGGCTACTGCGGCCCCAGCATTTT CASSIVRGLLRPQHF
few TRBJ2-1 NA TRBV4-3 TGCGCCAGCAGCCAAGATGGCCATAATGAGCAGTTCTTC CASSQDGHNEQFF
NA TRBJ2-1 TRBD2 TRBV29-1 TGCAGCGTTGAATATAGCGGGGTGAGCTCCTACAATGAGCAGTTCTTC CSVEYSGVSSYNEQFF
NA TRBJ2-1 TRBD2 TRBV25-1 TGTGCCAGCAGTGAATATTCCGCCGCTCAAAGGGCTAGCGGTAACAATGAGCAGTTCTTC CASSEYSAAQRASGNNEQFF
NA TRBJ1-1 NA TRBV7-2 TGTGCCAGCAGCCAATTTAGAGTGAACACTGAAGCTTTCTTT CASSQFRVNTEAFF
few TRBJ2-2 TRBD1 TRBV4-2 TGTGCCAGCCCTGGTAGGACAGGGAAGAGAACCGGGGAGCTGTTTTTT CASPGRTGKRTGELFF
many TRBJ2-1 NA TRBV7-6 TGTGCCAGCAGCTCTAGACGGGACTTGCGGGGAATCAATGAGCAGTTCTTC CASSSRRDLRGINEQFF
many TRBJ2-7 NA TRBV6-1 TGTGCCAGCAGTCGGTCGGGGTTGGAGCAGTACTTC CASSRSGLEQYF
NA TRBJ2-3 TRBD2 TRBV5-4 TGTGCCAGCAGCTTTCTGGCGGGAGGGGCGCAGTATTTT CASSFLAGGAQYF
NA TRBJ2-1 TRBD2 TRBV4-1 TGCGCCAGCAGCCAAGACCCCGGGACTAGCAAAGAGCAGTTCTTC CASSQDPGTSKEQFF
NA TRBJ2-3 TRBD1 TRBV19 TGTGCCAGTACCTACAGGGGGCGCGCTACCTACCCACACGATACGCAGTATTTT CASTYRGRATYPHDTQYF
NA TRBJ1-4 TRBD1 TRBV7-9 TGTTCCAGCAGCTTACAACAGGGGGAAAAACTGTTTTTT CSSSLQQGEKLFF
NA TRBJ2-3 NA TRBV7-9 TGTGCCAGCAGCTTAGCGGCCCAATCAGTCAGCACAGATACGCAGTATTTT CASSLAAQSVSTDTQYF
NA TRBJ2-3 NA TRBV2 TGTGCCAGCACAGGGGAAAACACAGATACGCAGTATTTT CASTGENTDTQYF
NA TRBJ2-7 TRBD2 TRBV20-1 TGCAGTGCCTACCCTAGCGGGAGCTCCCACGAGCAGTACTTC CSAYPSGSSHEQYF
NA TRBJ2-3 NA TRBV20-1 TGCAGTGCCAACCAGGGCTGGACAGATACGCAGTATTTT CSANQGWTDTQYF
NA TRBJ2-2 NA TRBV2 TGTGCCAGCGCCGAGGAGTCGAACACCGGGGAGCTGTTTTTT CASAEESNTGELFF
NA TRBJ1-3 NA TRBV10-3 TGTGCCATCAGTGAAAGTTTTCTCACTGGAAACACCATATATTTT CAISESFLTGNTIYF
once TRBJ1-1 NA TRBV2 TGTGCCAGCAGTAAGGGGATTGCTGAAGCTTTCTTT CASSKGIAEAFF
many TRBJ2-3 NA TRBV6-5 TGTGCCAGCAGTTACTCCGCAGGCCGAACAGCAGATACGCAGTATTTT CASSYSAGRTADTQYF
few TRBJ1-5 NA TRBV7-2 TGTGCCAGCAGCTTAGCGGTTCAGCCCCAGCATTTT CASSLAVQPQHF
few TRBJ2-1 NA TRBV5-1 TGCGCCAGCAGTTCGACTGGTCCCTACAATGAGCAGTTCTTC CASSSTGPYNEQFF
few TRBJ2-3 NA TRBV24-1 TGTGCCACCAGTGATTCGTCTAGGGCAGATACGCAGTATTTT CATSDSSRADTQYF
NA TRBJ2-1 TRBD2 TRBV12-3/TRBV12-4 TGTGCCAGCAGTTTAGTTTTGCGGGGGAGCTCCTACAATGAGCAGTTCTTC CASSLVLRGSSYNEQFF
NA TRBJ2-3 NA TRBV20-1 TGCAGTGCTAGTTCCGGACTGGGGCCAGATACGCAGTATTTT CSASSGLGPDTQYF
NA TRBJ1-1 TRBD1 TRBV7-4 TGTGCCAGCAGGCCACCGGGACAGGGGTGGGCTGAAGCTTTCTTT CASRPPGQGWAEAFF
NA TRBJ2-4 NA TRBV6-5 TGTGCCAGCAGGACTACCGGGACTGCAGCCAAAAACATTCAGTACTTC CASRTTGTAAKNIQYF
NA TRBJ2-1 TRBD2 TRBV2 TGTGCCAGCAGTTGGGCGGGACGCCTCGACGGATGGCGGGAGGAGGGCAATGAGCAGTTCTTC CASSWAGRLDGWREEGNEQFF
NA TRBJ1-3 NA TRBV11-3 TGTGCCAGCAGCTCGGCTTCGGACACCATATATTTT CASSSASDTIYF
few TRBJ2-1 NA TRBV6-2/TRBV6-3 TGTGCCAGCAGCCCTCACCGCGGGAATCCCGTCTACAATGAGCAGTTCTTC CASSPHRGNPVYNEQFF
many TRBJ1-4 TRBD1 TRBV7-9 TGTGCCAGCAGCTCCACATCGGACAGGAGGAATGAAAAACTGTTTTTT CASSSTSDRRNEKLFF
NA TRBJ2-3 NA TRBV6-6 TGTGCCACCTACCCGGTGGGAAGCACAGATACGCAGTATTTT CATYPVGSTDTQYF
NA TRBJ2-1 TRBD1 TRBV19 TGTGCCACCTCCCCGGGGACAGGGTCGTTCTTC CATSPGTGSFF
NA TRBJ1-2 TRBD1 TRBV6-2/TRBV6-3 TGTGCCAGCAGTTACGGGACAGAGCACTATGGCTACACCTTC CASSYGTEHYGYTF
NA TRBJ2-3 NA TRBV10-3 TGTGCCATCAGTGAAATAGCGGAAGGCACAGATACGCAGTATTTT CAISEIAEGTDTQYF
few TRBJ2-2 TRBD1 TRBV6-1 TGTGCCAGCAGTCCAACAGGGGGTTGGAACGGGGAGCTGTTTTTT CASSPTGGWNGELFF
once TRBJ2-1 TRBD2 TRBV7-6 TGTGCCAGCAGCGTTAGCGGGGGGTACAATGAGCAGTTCTTC CASSVSGGYNEQFF
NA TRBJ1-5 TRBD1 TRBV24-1 TGTGCCACCAGTGAAACTGACAGGGCGGGTCAGCCCCAGCATTTT CATSETDRAGQPQHF
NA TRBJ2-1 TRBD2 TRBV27 TGTGCCAGCAGTTTGACGGGCGGGAGAAAGGGTGAGCAGTTCTTC CASSLTGGRKGEQFF
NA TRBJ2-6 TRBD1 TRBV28 TGTGCCAGTAGGGACAGGGGAACTGGGGCCAACGTCCTGACTTTC CASRDRGTGANVLTF
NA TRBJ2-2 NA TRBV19 TGTGCCAGTAGTATCGGCAGGAGCACCGGGGAGCTGTTTTTT CASSIGRSTGELFF
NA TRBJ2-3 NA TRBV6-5 TGTGCCAGCACCCTAGGGGGAGGGAAAGCGGGAGATACGCAGTATTTT CASTLGGGKAGDTQYF
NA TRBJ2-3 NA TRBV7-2 TGTGCCAGCAGCTTAGAGCGGGCAGATACGCAGTATTTT CASSLERADTQYF
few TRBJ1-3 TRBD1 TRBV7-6 TGTGCCAGCAGGGCCCTGACAGGGACTGGAAACACCATATATTTT CASRALTGTGNTIYF
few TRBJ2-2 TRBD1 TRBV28 TGTGCCAGCAGTCGTTGGACAGGGGGAGTCGGGGAGCTGTTTTTT CASSRWTGGVGELFF
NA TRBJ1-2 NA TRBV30 TGTGCCTGGAGTGTAACCGGGGGCAGAGGCTACACCTTC CAWSVTGGRGYTF
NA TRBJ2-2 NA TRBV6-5 TGTGCCAGCAGTTCTAGGACTACCAACACCGGGGAGCTGTTTTTT CASSSRTTNTGELFF